The 14 T cell receptor beta chains in this list originate from one sample, sequenced in a study of T cells expressing NK-cell markers. TCRdb reprocessed the 5' RACE reads and stores each CDR3 protein as one record, lacking DNA. The sample includes approximately 170,000 distinct CDR3 sequences. Sequencing was carried out using blood T cells: a sorted CD56 or NKG2C T cell subset, CD4+ or CD8+ T cells, or bulk PBMC T cells (not recorded which). Source of these receptors: a man aged 18-75 years in good health.

The chain has TRBV5-6 and TRBJ2-5; checking the TCRdb D call of TRBD2 is not possible without DNA. The germline V gene has CDR1 SGHDT and CDR2 YYEEEE. CDR3 size: 16 residues. The CDR3 loop reads CASSWLTSGAKETQYF.

This rearrangement joins TRBV10-3 to TRBJ2-1; TCRdb's D call of TRBD2 is untestable without DNA. The germline gives CDR1 ENHRY, CDR2 SYGVKD. The length of the CDR3 is 18 residues. CDR3 sequence: CAISGAGTSGVDYNEQFF.

V and J are TRBV9 and TRBJ2-2; TCRdb names TRBD2, which stays unverified in the absence of DNA. From germline, CDR1 is SGDLS and CDR2 YYNGEE. The CDR3 loop spans 13 amino acids. CDR3 in amino acids: CASSSGGTGELFF. Together with reference TRBV9 and TRBJ2-2, the CDR3 gives the full variable domain: DSGVTQTPKHLITATGQRVTLRCSPRSGDLSVYWYQQSLDQGLQFLIQYYNGEERAKGNILERFSAQQFPDLHSELNLSSLELGDSALYFCASSSGGTGELFFGEGSRLTVL.

The rearrangement joins TRBV18 to TRBJ2-7. The CDR3 contains 14 residues. CDR1 and CDR2 (germline): KGHSH, LQKENI. The CDR3 sequence: CASSPPWGAGEQYF.

This CDR3 is CASSPTSLDTQYF. The chain couples TRBV5-6 to TRBJ2-3; TCRdb's D call of TRBD1 is untestable without DNA. The CDR3 totals 13 residues. Per the germline V gene, CDR1 is SGHDT and CDR2 is YYEEEE.

The CDR3 spells CASSSATGTSRGGRDTQYF. This rearrangement joins TRBV11-1 to TRBJ2-3; TCRdb names TRBD2, which stays unverified in the absence of DNA. The CDR3 loop spans 19 amino acids. Germline-derived CDR1 and CDR2 are SGHAT and FQDESV (reference sequence).

The chain is built from TRBV3-1 and TRBJ2-5; the D call of TRBD2 rests on TCRdb alone, since no DNA is present to check it. This CDR3 is built from 20 residues. Looked up from germline, CDR1 is LGHDT and CDR2 is YNNKEL (reference sequence). CDR3 region: CASSQVKLNLAGILQETQYF.

V and J are TRBV11-2 and TRBJ2-3; TCRdb gives TRBD2 as the D gene, but with no DNA this cannot be confirmed. Germline V gene data show CDR1 as SGHAT and CDR2 as FQNNGV. This CDR3 has 18 amino acids. The chain's CDR3 is CASSLSGTSGGYYDTQYF.

The J gene is TRBJ2-1, the V gene TRBV7-6; TCRdb proposes TRBD2, but this gene call is untestable without DNA. Looked up from germline, CDR1 is SGHVS and CDR2 is FNYEAQ. The CDR3 sequence is 16 residues long. Here the CDR3 reads CASSSSSGALYNEQFF.

The chain links TRBV23-1 to TRBJ2-2; there is no DNA to check the TCRdb D call of TRBD1. TRBV23-1 is an open reading frame whose function is uncertain. The CDR3 loop spans 15 amino acids. This chain's CDR3 is CASSPRGGLAGELFF.

V is TRBV9 and J is TRBJ2-3; as DNA is missing, the TRBD1 call by TCRdb cannot be tested. CDR3 length: 15 residues. CDR1 is SGDLS and CDR2 is YYNGEE in the germline V gene. The CDR3 protein is CASSSRRTGEDTQYF.

The rearrangement joins TRBV5-4 to TRBJ1-1. CDR1 is SGHNT, CDR2 YYREEE, per germline (reference sequence). The CDR3 runs to 17 residues. CDR3 in amino acids: CASSYRQSGPNVPEAFF.

The rearrangement links TRBV6-1 to TRBJ1-1; TCRdb gives TRBD1 as the D gene, but with no DNA this cannot be confirmed. The CDR3 is 15 amino acids. Germline CDR1 is MNHNS and CDR2 is SASEGT. Here the CDR3 reads CASSEHVGLNTEAFF.

The chain has TRBV28 and TRBJ1-2; no DNA is available, so the TRBD1 call from TCRdb remains unchecked. The germline V gene has CDR1 MDHEN and CDR2 SYDVKM. The CDR3 covers 16 residues. CDR3 loop: CASAGTGGPANYGYTF.